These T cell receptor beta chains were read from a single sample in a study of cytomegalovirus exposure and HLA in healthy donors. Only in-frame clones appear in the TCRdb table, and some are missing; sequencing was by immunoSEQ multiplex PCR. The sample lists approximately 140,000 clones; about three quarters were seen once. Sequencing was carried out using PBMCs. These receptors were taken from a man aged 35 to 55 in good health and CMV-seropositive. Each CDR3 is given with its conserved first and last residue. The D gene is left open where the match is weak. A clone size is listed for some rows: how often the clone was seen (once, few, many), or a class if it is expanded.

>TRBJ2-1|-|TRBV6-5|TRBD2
CASSSTSGPPEQFF
TGTGCCAGCAGCTCGACTAGCGGGCCCCCCGAGCAGTTCTTC
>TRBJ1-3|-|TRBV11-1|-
CASSRRDGISGNTIYF
TGTGCCAGCAGCAGGAGGGACGGCATCTCTGGAAACACCATATATTTT
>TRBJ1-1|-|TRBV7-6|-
CASSPQERYEAFF
TGTGCCAGCAGCCCCCAGGAAAGATACGAAGCTTTCTTT
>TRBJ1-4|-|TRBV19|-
CASSNQGFPTNEKLFF
TGTGCCAGTTCGAACCAGGGGTTCCCAACTAATGAAAAACTGTTTTTT
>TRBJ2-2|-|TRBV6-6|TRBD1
CASSYATGAGELFF
TGTGCCAGCAGTTACGCGACAGGGGCCGGGGAGCTGTTTTTT
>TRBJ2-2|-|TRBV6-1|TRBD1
CASVGTVNTGELFF
TGTGCCAGCGTCGGGACAGTGAACACCGGGGAGCTGTTTTTT
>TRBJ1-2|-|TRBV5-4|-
CASSSGGLDYGYTF
TGTGCCAGCAGCTCGGGGGGGCTTGACTATGGCTACACCTTC
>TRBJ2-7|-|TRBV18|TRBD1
CASSHRQGETYEQYF
TGTGCCAGCTCCCACAGACAGGGGGAAACCTACGAGCAGTACTTC
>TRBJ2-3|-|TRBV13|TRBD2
CASSRASGRVSDTQYF
TGTGCCAGCAGCCGGGCTAGCGGGAGGGTATCAGATACGCAGTATTTT
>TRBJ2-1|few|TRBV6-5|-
CASSYNRVAGNEQFF
TGTGCCAGCAGTTACAACAGGGTGGCGGGTAATGAGCAGTTCTTC
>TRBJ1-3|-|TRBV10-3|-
CAIGGIGTGNTIYF
TGTGCCATCGGGGGGATTGGTACTGGAAACACCATATATTTT
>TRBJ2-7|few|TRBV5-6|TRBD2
CASSLAGTSFAEQYF
TGTGCCAGCAGCTTGGCCGGGACTAGTTTTGCCGAGCAGTACTTC
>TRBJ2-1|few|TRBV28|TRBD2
CASSLSTSGAYNEQFF
TGTGCCAGCAGTTTATCCACTAGCGGGGCATACAATGAGCAGTTCTTC
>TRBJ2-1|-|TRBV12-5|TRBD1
CASGLHRDRANNEQFF
TGTGCTAGTGGTTTGCATCGGGACAGGGCGAACAATGAGCAGTTCTTC
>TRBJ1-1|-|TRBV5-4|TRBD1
CASSLDLQGARGEAFF
TGTGCCAGCAGCTTGGATTTACAGGGGGCGCGGGGTGAAGCTTTCTTT
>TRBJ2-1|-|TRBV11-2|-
CASSPGPDQFF
TGTGCCAGCAGCCCAGGGCCTGATCAGTTCTTC
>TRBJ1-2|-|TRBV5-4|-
CASSPGLYGYTF
TGTGCCAGCAGCCCCGGACTGTATGGCTACACCTTC
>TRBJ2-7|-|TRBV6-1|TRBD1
CASSVGTGSTEQYF
TGTGCCAGCAGTGTTGGGACAGGGTCAACCGAGCAGTACTTC
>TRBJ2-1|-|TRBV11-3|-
CASSPGTDSYNEQFF
TGTGCCAGCAGCCCCGGGACTGACTCCTACAATGAGCAGTTCTTC
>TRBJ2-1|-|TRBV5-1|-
CASSLAVSSYNEQFF
TGCGCCAGCAGCTTGGCGGTTAGCTCCTACAATGAGCAGTTCTTC
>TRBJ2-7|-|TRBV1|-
CTSSQVSAGNSYEQYF
TGCACCAGCAGCCAAGTTTCAGCGGGCAACTCCTACGAGCAGTACTTC
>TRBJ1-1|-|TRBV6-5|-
CASSYSVQWNTEAFF
TGTGCCAGCAGTTACTCCGTCCAGTGGAACACTGAAGCTTTCTTT
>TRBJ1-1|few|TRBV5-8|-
CASSRVWRTEAFF
TGTGCCAGCTCCAGGGTTTGGAGAACTGAAGCTTTCTTT
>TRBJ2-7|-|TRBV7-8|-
CASSLEWTKDEQYF
TGTGCCAGCAGCTTAGAGTGGACAAAAGACGAGCAGTACTTC
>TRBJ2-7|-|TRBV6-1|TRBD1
CASSARDRSSYEQYF
TGTGCCAGCAGTGCCCGGGACAGGAGCTCCTACGAGCAGTACTTC
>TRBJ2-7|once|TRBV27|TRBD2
CASSRGAGAPEQYF
TGTGCCAGCAGTAGGGGAGCGGGAGCCCCCGAGCAGTACTTC
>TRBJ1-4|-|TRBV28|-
CASTLGQQPLGKLFF
TGTGCCAGCACCCTAGGACAGCAGCCCTTAGGAAAACTGTTTTTT
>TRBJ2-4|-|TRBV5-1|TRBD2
CASSTGTRFGVQYF
TGCGCCAGCAGCACCGGGACTAGATTTGGTGTTCAGTACTTC
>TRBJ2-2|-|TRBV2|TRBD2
CASSASGMYTGELFF
TGTGCCAGCAGTGCTAGCGGGATGTACACCGGGGAGCTGTTTTTT
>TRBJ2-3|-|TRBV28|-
CASSLWSSGTDTQYF
TGTGCCAGCAGTTTATGGTCTAGCGGCACAGATACGCAGTATTTT
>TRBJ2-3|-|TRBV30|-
CAWSSTDTQYF
TGTGCCTGGTCTAGCACAGATACGCAGTATTTT
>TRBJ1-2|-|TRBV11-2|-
CASSLDPGYGYTF
TGTGCCAGCAGCTTAGATCCGGGGTATGGCTACACCTTC
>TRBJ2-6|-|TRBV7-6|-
CASSFLGGAVSPGANGLTF
TGTGCCAGCAGCTTCTTAGGGGGGGCGGTAAGCCCTGGGGCCAACGGCCTGACTTTC
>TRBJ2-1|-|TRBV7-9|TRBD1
CASSLGAGGNEQFF
TGTGCCAGCAGCTTAGGGGCAGGGGGCAATGAGCAGTTCTTC
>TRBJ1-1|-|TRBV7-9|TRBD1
CASSPFPWTGNTEAFF
TGTGCCAGCAGCCCCTTCCCCTGGACAGGGAATACTGAAGCTTTCTTT
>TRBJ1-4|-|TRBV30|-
CAWTRQATNEKLFF
TGTGCCTGGACCCGACAAGCAACTAATGAAAAACTGTTTTTT
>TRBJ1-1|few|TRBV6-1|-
CASTRRDNTEAFF
TGTGCCAGCACCCGGCGGGACAACACTGAAGCTTTCTTT
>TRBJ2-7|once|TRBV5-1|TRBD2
CASTTGGGYEQYF
TGCGCCAGCACTACGGGGGGAGGCTACGAGCAGTACTTC
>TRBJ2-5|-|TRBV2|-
CASIEGQLETQYF
TGTGCCAGCATCGAAGGACAGCTGGAGACCCAGTACTTC
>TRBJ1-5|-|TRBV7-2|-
CASSFGPSNQPQHF
TGTGCCAGCAGCTTCGGTCCGAGCAATCAGCCCCAGCATTTT
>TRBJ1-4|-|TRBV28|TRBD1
CASSSGQGYEKLFF
TGTGCCAGCAGTTCGGGACAGGGGTATGAAAAACTGTTTTTT
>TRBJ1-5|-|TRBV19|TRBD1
CASSGTANQPQHF
TGTGCCAGTAGTGGGACAGCAAATCAGCCCCAGCATTTT
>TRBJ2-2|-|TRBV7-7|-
CASSWTEAGELFF
TGTGCCAGCAGCTGGACAGAGGCCGGGGAGCTGTTTTTT
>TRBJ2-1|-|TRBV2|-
CASSEEASLYNEQFF
TGTGCCAGCAGTGAGGAGGCTAGTCTCTACAATGAGCAGTTCTTC
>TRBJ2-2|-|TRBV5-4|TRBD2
CASRPGGPGGTGELFF
TGTGCCAGCAGGCCGGGGGGACCGGGGGGCACCGGGGAGCTGTTTTTT
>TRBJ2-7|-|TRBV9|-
CASSVSDRGGYEQYF
TGTGCCAGCAGCGTTTCGGACCGAGGGGGATACGAGCAGTACTTC
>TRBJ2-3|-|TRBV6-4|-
CASSAFTLGGTQYF
TGTGCCAGCAGTGCCTTCACCCTCGGAGGCACGCAGTATTTT
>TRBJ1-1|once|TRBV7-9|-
CASSLGSGGAPRFTEAFF
TGTGCCAGCAGCTTAGGATCGGGGGGCGCCCCGAGATTCACTGAAGCTTTCTTT
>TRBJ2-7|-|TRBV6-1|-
CASSDLQGRNYEQYF
TGTGCCAGCAGTGACTTACAAGGTCGGAACTACGAGCAGTACTTC
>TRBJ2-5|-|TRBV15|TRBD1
CATSPRDRGVETQYF
TGTGCCACCAGCCCCCGGGACAGGGGTGTAGAGACCCAGTACTTC
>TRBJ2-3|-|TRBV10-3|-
CAAEGEGTDTQYF
TGTGCCGCAGAAGGGGAGGGCACAGATACGCAGTATTTT
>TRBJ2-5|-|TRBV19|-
CASGGVPRETQYF
TGTGCCAGTGGGGGCGTTCCGCGGGAGACCCAGTACTTC
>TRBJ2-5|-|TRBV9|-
CASSVALAGETQYF
TGTGCCAGCAGCGTAGCACTAGCAGGGGAGACCCAGTACTTC
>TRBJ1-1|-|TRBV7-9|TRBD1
CASSSWDRNTEAFF
TGTGCCAGCAGCTCCTGGGACAGGAACACTGAAGCTTTCTTT
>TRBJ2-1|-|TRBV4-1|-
CASSPLNIVSYNEQFF
TGCGCCAGCAGCCCACTTAATATAGTCTCCTACAATGAGCAGTTCTTC
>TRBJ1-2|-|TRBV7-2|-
CASSLTGPYGYTF
TGTGCCAGCAGCCTGACAGGACCCTATGGCTACACCTTC
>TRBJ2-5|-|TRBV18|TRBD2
CASSPTSVRETQYF
TGTGCCAGCTCTCCGACTAGCGTGCGAGAGACCCAGTACTTC